This entry lists 8 T cell receptor beta chains sequenced from one sample in a study of T cells in women clearing cervical HPV infection. Measured with immunoSEQ multiplex PCR; TCRdb has only the in-frame clones, and not every one. This sample's table has 35,000 to 45,000 clones. Sequenced input: blood buffy coat. These receptors originate from a woman between 18 and 69 years old with a cervical HPV16 infection that either progressed to CIN3+ or cleared (not recorded which).

A remark on this clone: The CDR3 is cut off 3 residues early in the read; its end comes from the germline J gene. This rearrangement joins TRBV7-8 to TRBJ2-1; 12 bases agree with TRBD2. The CDR3 extends over 15 amino acids. Per the germline V gene, CDR1 is SGHVS and CDR2 is FQNEAQ. V gave up 5 bases and J gave up 9 bases; unmatched junction bases: 8. CDR3 DNA, as far as it was read: TGTGCCAGCAGCCTCGGACTAGCGGGAAGGAGTGAG. Translating gives CASSLGLAGRSE. The entire CDR3 protein is CASSLGLAGRSEQFF.

Worth noting for this clone: The DNA ends 3 residues before the CDR3 does, and the rest of the CDR3 is filled in from the germline J gene. The chain joins TRBV19 to TRBJ1-2; D gene uncertain. This CDR3 has 16 amino acids. Germline CDR1 reads LNHDA; CDR2 reads SQIVND (reference sequence). CDR3: CASSIGGRVSYNDYTF. The covered CDR3 bases are TGTGCCAGTAGTATAGGCGGCAGAGTCTCCTACAATGAC.

With respect to this clone: The junction does not match germline at one end; this may be a read error. The CDR3 end lies 3 residues beyond the end of the read and is filled in from the germline J gene. V usage is TRBV7-9 and J usage is TRBJ2-3; D not certain. There are 14 residues in the CDR3. Germline CDR1 reads SEHNR; CDR2 reads FQNEAQ (reference sequence). The CDR3 loop reads CAGSLRASTDTQYF. CDR3 DNA, as far as it was read: TGTGCCGGCAGCTTAAGAGCGAGCACAGATACG.

CDR3 residues: CASSLGRTRTVDEYTF. The sequenced part of the CDR3 DNA is TGTGCCAGCAGCTTAGGACGGACTAGAACTGTCGATGAG. V usage is TRBV5-4 and J usage is TRBJ1-2; no firm D call. The read is 3 residues too short to cover the CDR3 end, so that end is filled in from the germline J gene. Germline loops: CDR1 SGHNT, CDR2 YYREEE (reference sequence). The CDR3 has 16 residues.

Worth noting for this clone: Coverage ceases 3 residues before the CDR3 finishes, and the germline J gene fills in the end. The chain couples TRBV28 to TRBJ2-1; 9 nucleotides agree with TRBD2. There are 15 residues in the CDR3. The V gene end was trimmed by 7 bases and the J gene end by 8 bases; junction bases not matched to a gene: 12. Germline CDR1 and CDR2: MDHEN and SYDVKM. This CDR3 is CASTTLAGARDEQFF. The DNA read from the CDR3 is TGTGCCAGCACCACATTAGCGGGGGCCAGGGATGAG.

As for this clone: Sequencing ends 3 residues short of the CDR3 end; the germline J gene provides the rest. J is TRBJ1-2 and V is TRBV6-2 or TRBV6-3, with 7 bases matching TRBD1. The junction had 6 bases not matched to a gene; V was cut back by 6 bases and J by 5 bases. The CDR3 sequence is 13 residues long. Per the germline V gene, CDR1 is MNHEY and CDR2 is SVGEGT. CDR3 region: CASRTGALYGYTF. CDR3 DNA, as far as it was read: TGTGCCAGCAGAACAGGGGCGCTTTATGGC.

About this clone itself: From the germline J gene comes the end of the CDR3, since the read stops 3 residues before it. V gene TRBV7-9 combines with J gene TRBJ1-5; possibly TRBD1 for D (6 bases). Germline V CDR1 and CDR2: SEHNR, FQNEAQ (reference sequence). The germline V and J ends were trimmed by 5 bases and 7 bases, with 12 bases remaining between them. The CDR3 length is 13 residues. The CDR3 region is CASSGDITQPQHF. The part of the CDR3 DNA that was read is TGTGCCAGCAGCGGGGACATTACGCAGCCC.

With regard to this clone: The read comes to an end 3 residues before the CDR3 does, leaving the germline J gene to fill in the end. The chain has TRBV24-1 and TRBJ1-1; D is uncertain. The germline V gene has CDR1 KGHDR and CDR2 SFDVKD. This CDR3 has 13 amino acids. The part of the CDR3 DNA that was read is TGTGCCACCAGTGATTTGCGGGGAGGGGAA. Its translation is CATSDLRGGE. The whole CDR3 protein is CATSDLRGGEAFF.